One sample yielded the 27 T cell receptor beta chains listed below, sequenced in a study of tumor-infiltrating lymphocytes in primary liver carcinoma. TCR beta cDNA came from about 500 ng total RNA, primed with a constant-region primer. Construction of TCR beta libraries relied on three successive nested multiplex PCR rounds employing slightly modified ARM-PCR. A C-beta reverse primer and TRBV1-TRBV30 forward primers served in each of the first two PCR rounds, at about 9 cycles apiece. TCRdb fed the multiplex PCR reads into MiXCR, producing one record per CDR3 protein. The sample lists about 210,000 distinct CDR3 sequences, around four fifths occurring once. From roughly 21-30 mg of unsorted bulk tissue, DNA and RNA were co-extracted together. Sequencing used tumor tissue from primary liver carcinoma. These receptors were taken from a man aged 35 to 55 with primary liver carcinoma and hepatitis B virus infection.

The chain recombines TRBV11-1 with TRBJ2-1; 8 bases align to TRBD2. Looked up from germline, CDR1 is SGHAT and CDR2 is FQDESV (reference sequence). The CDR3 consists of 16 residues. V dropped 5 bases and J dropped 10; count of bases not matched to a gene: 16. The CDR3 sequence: CASSPRALAVVREQFF. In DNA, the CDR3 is TGTGCCAGCAGCCCCCGGGCACTAGCGGTAGTCAGGGAGCAGTTCTTC.

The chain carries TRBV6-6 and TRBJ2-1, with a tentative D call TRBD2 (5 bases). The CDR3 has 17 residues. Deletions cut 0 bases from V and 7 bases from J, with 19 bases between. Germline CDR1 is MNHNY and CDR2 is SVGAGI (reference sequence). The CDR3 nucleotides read TGTGCCAGCAGTTACTCTGTGGGAGAGGGCATACATAATGAGCAGTTCTTC. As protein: CASSYSVGEGIHNEQFF.

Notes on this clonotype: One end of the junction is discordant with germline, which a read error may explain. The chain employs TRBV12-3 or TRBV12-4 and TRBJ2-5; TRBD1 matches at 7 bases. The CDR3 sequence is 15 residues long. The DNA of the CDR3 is TGTGCCAGCAGTTTAGACACCGGGACAGAAGAGACCCAATACTTC. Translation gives CASSLDTGTEETQYF.

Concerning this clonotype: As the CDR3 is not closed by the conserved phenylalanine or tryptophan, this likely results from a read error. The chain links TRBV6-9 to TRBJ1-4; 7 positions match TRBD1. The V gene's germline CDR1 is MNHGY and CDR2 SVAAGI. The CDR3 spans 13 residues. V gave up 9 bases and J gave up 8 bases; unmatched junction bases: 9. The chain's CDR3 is CASRGQRFEKLFY. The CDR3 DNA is TGTGCCAGTAGGGGACAGCGATTCGAAAAACTGTTTTAT.

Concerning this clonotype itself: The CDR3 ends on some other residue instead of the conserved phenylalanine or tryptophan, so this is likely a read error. The DNA of the CDR3 is TGCGCCAGCAGCTTGAGGGCAGGGATAACCTGGGAGCTGTTTCTT. Protein: CASSLRAGITWELFL. The chain has TRBV5-1 and TRBJ2-2; tentative D call: TRBD1 (5 bases). Germline V gene data show CDR1 as SGHRS and CDR2 as YFSETQ. Deletions cut 1 base from V and 9 bases from J, with 16 bases between. The CDR3 consists of 15 residues.

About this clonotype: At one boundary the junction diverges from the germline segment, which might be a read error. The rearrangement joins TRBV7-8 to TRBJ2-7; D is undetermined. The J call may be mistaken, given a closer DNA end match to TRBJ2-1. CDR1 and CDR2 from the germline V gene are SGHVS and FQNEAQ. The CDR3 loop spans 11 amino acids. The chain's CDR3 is CASSLDFEQFF. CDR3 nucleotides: TGTGCCAGCAGTTTAGACTTCGAACAGTTCTTC.

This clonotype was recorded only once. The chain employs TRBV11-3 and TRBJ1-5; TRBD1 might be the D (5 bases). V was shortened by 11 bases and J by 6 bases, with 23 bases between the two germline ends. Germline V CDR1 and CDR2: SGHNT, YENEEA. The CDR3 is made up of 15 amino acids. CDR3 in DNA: TGTGCCGGTACCTTAGATCTGGGGGTGGCTCAGCCCCAGCATTTT. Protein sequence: CAGTLDLGVAQPQHF.

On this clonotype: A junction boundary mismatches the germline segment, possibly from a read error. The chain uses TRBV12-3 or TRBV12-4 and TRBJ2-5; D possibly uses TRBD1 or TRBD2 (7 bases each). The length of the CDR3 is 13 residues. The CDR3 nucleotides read TGTGCCAGCAGCGGAAGCGGGACAGAGACCCTGTATTTC. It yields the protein CASSGSGTETLYF.

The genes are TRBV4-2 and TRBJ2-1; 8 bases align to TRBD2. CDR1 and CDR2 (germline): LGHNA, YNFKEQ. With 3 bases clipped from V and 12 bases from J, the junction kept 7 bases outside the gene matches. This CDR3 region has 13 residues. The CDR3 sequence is CASSHPALAVQFF. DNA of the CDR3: TGTGCCAGCAGCCACCCGGCACTAGCGGTGCAGTTCTTC.

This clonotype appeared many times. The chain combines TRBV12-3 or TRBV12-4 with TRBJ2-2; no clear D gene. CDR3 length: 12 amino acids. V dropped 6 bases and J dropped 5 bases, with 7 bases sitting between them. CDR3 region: CASSSDTGELFF. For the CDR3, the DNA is TGTGCCAGCAGCTCCGATACCGGGGAGCTGTTTTTT.

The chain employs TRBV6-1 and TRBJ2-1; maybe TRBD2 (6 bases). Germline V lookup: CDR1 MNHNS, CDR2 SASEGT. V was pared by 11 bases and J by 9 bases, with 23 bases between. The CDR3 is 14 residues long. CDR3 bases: TGTGCCCGCTGGACCTGGAGGGCCGTCAGTGAGCAGTTCTTC. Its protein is CARWTWRAVSEQFF.

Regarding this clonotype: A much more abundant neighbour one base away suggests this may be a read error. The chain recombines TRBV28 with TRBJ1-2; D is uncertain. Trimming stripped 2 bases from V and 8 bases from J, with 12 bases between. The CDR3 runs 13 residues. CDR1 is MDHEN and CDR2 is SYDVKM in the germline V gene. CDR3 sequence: CASSLRPRVGYTF. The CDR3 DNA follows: TGTGCCAGCAGTTTAAGACCACGGGTGGGCTACACCTTC.

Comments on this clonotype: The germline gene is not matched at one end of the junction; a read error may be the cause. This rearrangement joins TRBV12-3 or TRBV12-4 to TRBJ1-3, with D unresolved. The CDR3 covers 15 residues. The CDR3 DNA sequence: TGTGCCAGCTGTTTCGCTAGTCTCTCTGGAAACACCATATATTTT. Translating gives CASCFASLSGNTIYF.

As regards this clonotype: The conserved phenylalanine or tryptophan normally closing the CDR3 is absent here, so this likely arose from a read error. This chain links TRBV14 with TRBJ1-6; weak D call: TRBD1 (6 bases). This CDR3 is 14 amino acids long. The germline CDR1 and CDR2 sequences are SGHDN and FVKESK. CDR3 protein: CAGSHSGENSPLHC. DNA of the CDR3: TGTGCCGGCAGTCACTCAGGGGAAAATTCACCCCTCCACTGT.

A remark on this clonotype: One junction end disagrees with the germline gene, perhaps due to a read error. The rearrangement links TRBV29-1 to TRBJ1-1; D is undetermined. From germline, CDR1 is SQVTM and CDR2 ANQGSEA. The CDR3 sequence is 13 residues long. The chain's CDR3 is CRVGDRLNTEAFF. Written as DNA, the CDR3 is TGCAGAGTTGGCGACCGACTGAACACTGAAGCTTTCTTT.

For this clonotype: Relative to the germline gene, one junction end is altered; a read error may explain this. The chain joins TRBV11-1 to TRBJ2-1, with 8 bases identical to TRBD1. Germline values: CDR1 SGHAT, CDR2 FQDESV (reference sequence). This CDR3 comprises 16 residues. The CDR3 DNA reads TGTGCAGGCACCTCATCCCGAGACAGGGGCTTAAATGAGCAGTTATTC. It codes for CAGTSSRDRGLNEQLF.

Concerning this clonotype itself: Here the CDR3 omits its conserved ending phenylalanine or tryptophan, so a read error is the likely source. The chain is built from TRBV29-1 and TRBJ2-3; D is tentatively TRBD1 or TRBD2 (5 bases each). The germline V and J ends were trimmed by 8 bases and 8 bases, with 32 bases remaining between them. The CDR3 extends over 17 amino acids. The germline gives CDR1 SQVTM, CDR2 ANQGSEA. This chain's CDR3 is CSTPTEGSQWLSATQYS. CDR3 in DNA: TGCAGCACCCCGACAGAGGGATCCCAATGGTTGTCGGCTACGCAGTATTCT.

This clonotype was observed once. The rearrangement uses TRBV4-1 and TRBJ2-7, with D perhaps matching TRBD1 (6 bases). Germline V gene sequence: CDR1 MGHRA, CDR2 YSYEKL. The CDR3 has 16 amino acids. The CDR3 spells CASSQDWGQATYEQYV. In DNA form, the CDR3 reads TGCGCCAGCAGTCAAGATTGGGGACAAGCAACATACGAGCAATACGTC.

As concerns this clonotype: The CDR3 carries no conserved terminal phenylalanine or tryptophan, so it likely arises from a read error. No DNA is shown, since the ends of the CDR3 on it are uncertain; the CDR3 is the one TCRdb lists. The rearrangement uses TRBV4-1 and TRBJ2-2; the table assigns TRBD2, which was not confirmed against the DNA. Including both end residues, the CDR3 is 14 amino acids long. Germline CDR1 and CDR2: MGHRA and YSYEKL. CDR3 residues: CASSQLTLYGELFY.

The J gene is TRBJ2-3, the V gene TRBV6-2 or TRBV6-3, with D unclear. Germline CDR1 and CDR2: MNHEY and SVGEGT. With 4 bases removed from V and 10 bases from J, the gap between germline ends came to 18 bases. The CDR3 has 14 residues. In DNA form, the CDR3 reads TGTGCCAGCAGTTCGTCCCGGAACTCCGAAGCGCAGTATTTT. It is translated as CASSSSRNSEAQYF.

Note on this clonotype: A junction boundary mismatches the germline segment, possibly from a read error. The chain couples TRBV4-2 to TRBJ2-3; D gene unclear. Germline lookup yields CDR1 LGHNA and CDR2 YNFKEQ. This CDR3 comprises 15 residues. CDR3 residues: CVSASGLPSTDTQYF. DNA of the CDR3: TGTGTCAGCGCGAGTGGGCTCCCCAGCACAGATACGCAGTATTTT.

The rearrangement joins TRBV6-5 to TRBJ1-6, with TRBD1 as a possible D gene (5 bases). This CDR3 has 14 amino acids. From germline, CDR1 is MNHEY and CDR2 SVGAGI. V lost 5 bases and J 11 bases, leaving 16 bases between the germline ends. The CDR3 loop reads CASSSEDTNTPLHF. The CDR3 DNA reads TGTGCCAGCAGTAGTGAGGACACAAATACACCCCTCCACTTT.

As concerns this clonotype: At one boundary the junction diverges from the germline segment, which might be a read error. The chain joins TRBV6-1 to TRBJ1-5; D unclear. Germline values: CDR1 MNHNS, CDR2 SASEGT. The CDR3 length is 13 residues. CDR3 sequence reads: CVSSESKVQPQHF. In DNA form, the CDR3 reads TGTGTCAGCAGTGAATCGAAGGTCCAGCCCCAGCATTTT.

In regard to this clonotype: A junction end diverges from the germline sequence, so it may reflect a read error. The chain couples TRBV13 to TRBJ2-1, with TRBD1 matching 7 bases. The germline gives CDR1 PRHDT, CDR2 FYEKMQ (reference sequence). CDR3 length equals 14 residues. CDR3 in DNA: TGTGCCAGAAGCTCCAGACAGGGTGCTGGAGAGCAGTTCTTC. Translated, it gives CARSSRQGAGEQFF. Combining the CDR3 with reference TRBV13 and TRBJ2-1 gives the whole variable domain AAGVIQSPRHLIKEKRETATLKCYPIPRHDTVYWYQQGPGQDPQFLISFYEKMQSDKGSIPDRFSAQQFSDYHSELNMSSLELGDSALYFCARSSRQGAGEQFFGPGTRLTVL.

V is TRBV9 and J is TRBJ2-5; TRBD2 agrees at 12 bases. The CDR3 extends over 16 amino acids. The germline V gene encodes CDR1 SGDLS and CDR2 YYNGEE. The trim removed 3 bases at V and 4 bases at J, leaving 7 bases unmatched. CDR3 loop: CASSATTSGRGETQYF. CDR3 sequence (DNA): TGTGCCAGCAGCGCGACGACTAGCGGGAGAGGAGAGACCCAGTACTTC.

DNA for the CDR3: TGTGCCAGCACTTCACTCTCAGCGGGAGGGAGAAACGAGCAGTACTTC. It is translated as CASTSLSAGGRNEQYF. This chain uses TRBV6-6 with TRBJ2-7, with 10 bases identical to TRBD2. Per germline, CDR1 MNHNY and CDR2 SVGAGI (reference sequence). J gave up 5 bases and V 7 bases, and 14 bases lay outside the gene matches. This CDR3 is 16 amino acids long.

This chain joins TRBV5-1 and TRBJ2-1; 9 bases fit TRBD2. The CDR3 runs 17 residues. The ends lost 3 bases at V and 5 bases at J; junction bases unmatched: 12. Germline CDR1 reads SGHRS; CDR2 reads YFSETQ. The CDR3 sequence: CASSSSSGLAYHNEQFF. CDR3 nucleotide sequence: TGCGCCAGCAGCTCCTCCTCCGGACTAGCGTACCACAATGAGCAGTTCTTC.